This TCR beta chain was documented in a study of spatial heterogeneity in lung cancer. Trimming cost V 7 bases and J 5 bases; bases outside gene matches: 10. This CDR3 has 15 residues. Looked up from germline, CDR1 is SGHRS and CDR2 is YFSETQ. Findings and caveats of the study: Expanded tumor TCRs that were ubiquitous appeared in blood more at resection than follow-up.

TCRdb called the 5' RACE reads again in MiXCR, with one record for every CDR3 protein. The data hold roughly 120,000 distinct CDR3 sequences, with over 9% observed a single time. This clonotype was recorded a few times. Antigen: not known. Time point here: blood at routine non-recurrence follow-up after resection. Tumor, nontumor lung or frozen PBMC supplied whole RNA that was sequenced unsorted. Sequenced here: PBMCs, sampled at follow-up. The rearrangement uses TRBV5-1 and TRBJ2-3; 10 bases are shared with TRBD1. This TCR derives from a male donor with early-stage non-small cell lung cancer. The CDR3 spells CASCPGTGVGDTQYF. As DNA, the CDR3 is TGCGCCAGCTGTCCCGGGACAGGGGTTGGAGATACGCAGTATTTT.